One sample yielded the 27 T cell receptor beta chains listed below, sequenced in a study of blood T cell repertoires in COVID-19. Sequencing used immunoSEQ multiplex PCR; TCRdb keeps in-frame clones, though not all of them. The sample shows 73,000 or so clones, 75% to 95% of them seen only once. Material for sequencing was peripheral blood. The origin of the receptors is a human donor with active COVID-19. The donor label of this sample is uncertain.

The chain couples TRBV30 to TRBJ2-7; 8 bases map to TRBD1. The CDR3 loop spans 14 amino acids. V was pared by 2 bases and J by 5 bases, with 8 bases of the junction left unmatched. Germline V gene data show CDR1 as GTSNPN and CDR2 as SVGIG (reference sequence). The CDR3 spells CAWSPGGSGDEQYF. CDR3 DNA: TGTGCCTGGAGTCCAGGGGGCTCGGGGGACGAGCAGTACTTC.

The chain couples TRBV7-3 to TRBJ2-2, with 7 bases aligning to TRBD1. This CDR3 has 18 residues. The germline CDR1 and CDR2 sequences are SGHTA and FQGTGA. After removal of 5 bases from V and 1 base from J, the junction contained 13 bases not matched to a gene. The DNA for the CDR3 is TGTGCCAGCAGCCCAAAAGCCAGACAGGGCATGAACACCGGGGAGCTGTTTTTT. Its protein is CASSPKARQGMNTGELFF. Combining the CDR3 with reference TRBV7-3 and TRBJ2-2 gives the whole variable domain GAGVSQTPSNKVTEKGKYVELRCDPISGHTALYWYRQSLGQGPEFLIYFQGTGAADDSGLPNDRFFAVRPEGSVSTLKIQRTERGDSAVYLCASSPKARQGMNTGELFFGEGSRLTVL.

The chain combines TRBV11-2 with TRBJ2-4; TRBD1 agrees at 8 bases. The CDR3 loop spans 15 amino acids. The germline V gene has CDR1 SGHAT and CDR2 FQNNGV. V gave up 4 bases and J gave up 6 bases; unmatched junction bases: 8. The CDR3 bases are TGTGCCAGCAGCTCAGGACAGGGTTTGGGAAACATTCAGTACTTC. Its protein is CASSSGQGLGNIQYF.

The V and J genes are TRBV30 and TRBJ1-5; D unclear. V gave up 2 bases and J gave up 0 bases, with 8 bases separating them. Germline V gene sequence: CDR1 GTSNPN, CDR2 SVGIG (reference sequence). The CDR3 spans 14 residues. The DNA for the CDR3 is TGTGCCTGGAGTCAGGAAGTTAGCAATCAGCCCCAGCATTTT. Translating it yields CAWSQEVSNQPQHF.

This chain connects TRBV5-5 to TRBJ1-2, with D uncertain. V lost 2 bases and J lost 0, with 8 bases in between. Germline-derived CDR1 and CDR2 are SGHKS and YYEKEE (reference sequence). The CDR3 is made up of 14 amino acids. Written as DNA, the CDR3 is TGTGCCAGCAGCTTTATAGCTACTAACTATGGCTACACCTTC. Residues: CASSFIATNYGYTF.

The chain uses TRBV4-3 and TRBJ2-7; TRBD2 agrees at 11 bases. The CDR3 contains 16 residues. Germline trimming cut 3 bases from V and 6 bases from J; bases unmatched to any gene: 10. From germline, CDR1 is LGHNA and CDR2 YSLEER. CDR3 protein: CASSQARVLAGGEQYF. CDR3 nucleotide sequence: TGCGCCAGCAGCCAGGCTAGGGTGCTAGCGGGAGGCGAGCAGTACTTC.

The rearrangement joins TRBV5-1 to TRBJ2-1, with TRBD2 identical over 8 bases. V gave up 5 bases and J gave up 5 bases; unmatched junction bases: 3. Germline V lookup: CDR1 SGHRS, CDR2 YFSETQ. CDR3 size: 13 residues. For the CDR3, the DNA is TGCGCCAGCAGTAGCGGGACCAACAATGAGCAGTTCTTC. This codes for CASSSGTNNEQFF.

The chain links TRBV6-2 or TRBV6-3 to TRBJ1-4, with TRBD1 matching over 10 bases. The CDR3 totals 14 residues. With V trimmed by 6 bases and J by 11 bases, 9 bases remained unmatched. Germline-derived CDR1 and CDR2 are MNHEY and SVGEGT. The CDR3 is CASSSGTGVRKLFF. The CDR3 DNA reads as TGTGCCAGCAGCTCCGGGACAGGGGTTCGGAAACTGTTTTTT.

J is TRBJ1-5 and V is TRBV23-1; D is undetermined. TRBV23-1 is filed as an ORF, its function uncertain. CDR3 length: 15 residues. V lost 1 base to trimming and J lost 0 bases, with 7 bases between them. This CDR3 reads CASSQFHISNQPQHF. The DNA of the CDR3 is TGCGCCAGCAGTCAATTCCACATTAGCAATCAGCCCCAGCATTTT.

This chain connects TRBV4-3 to TRBJ2-1; 7 nucleotides match TRBD1. From germline, CDR1 is LGHNA and CDR2 YSLEER. The CDR3 is 17 residues long. After removal of 4 bases from V and 2 bases from J, the junction contained 11 bases not matched to a gene. CDR3 DNA: TGCGCCAGCAGCCCCTCTCGCCAGGGGGTCGCCTACAATGAGCAGTTCTTC. This codes for CASSPSRQGVAYNEQFF.

The V call is TRBV18, the J call TRBJ2-3, with a possible D match to TRBD1 (6 bases). This CDR3 has 13 residues. V lost 5 bases, J lost 5 bases, and 11 bases lay in between. Germline CDR1 KGHSH, CDR2 LQKENI. CDR3: CASSWTEGDTQYF. The CDR3 region has the DNA TGTGCCAGCTCATGGACAGAGGGAGATACGCAGTATTTT.

A single count supports this clone. The gene calls are TRBV5-1 and TRBJ1-1; D is uncertain. Germline V CDR1 and CDR2: SGHRS, YFSETQ. CDR3 size: 12 residues. Trimming removed 4 bases at V and 1 base at J, with 5 bases between. CDR3 protein: CASSDKNTEAFF. In DNA, the CDR3 is TGCGCCAGCAGCGACAAGAACACTGAAGCTTTCTTT.

V is TRBV28 and J is TRBJ1-5, with 11 bases matching TRBD1. V lost 6 bases, J lost 2 bases, and 3 bases stayed unmatched. From germline, CDR1 is MDHEN and CDR2 SYDVKM. The CDR3 is made up of 15 amino acids. The CDR3 loop is CASSRTGGGNQPQHF. In nucleotides, the CDR3 is TGTGCCAGCAGCCGGACAGGGGGCGGCAATCAGCCCCAGCATTTT.

The chain has TRBV19 and TRBJ1-5; TRBD1 matches at 7 bases. V lost 3 bases to trimming and J lost 4 bases; unmatched junction nucleotides: 6. Germline V gene data show CDR1 as LNHDA and CDR2 as SQIVND (reference sequence). This CDR3 has 15 amino acids. CDR3 bases: TGTGCCAGTAGTATGCAACAGGGACAGAATCAGCCCCAGCATTTT. Encoded protein: CASSMQQGQNQPQHF.

J is TRBJ2-1 and V is TRBV12-5; 8 positions match TRBD2. CDR3 length: 18 amino acids. V gave up 2 bases and J gave up 8 bases; unmatched junction bases: 17. Looked up from germline, CDR1 is LGHNT and CDR2 is FRNRAP. The CDR3 coding sequence is TGTGCTAGTGGTTTGAACGACGGGAGGGACGGGGCGTACGATGAGCAGTTCTTC. Amino acids: CASGLNDGRDGAYDEQFF.

This clone was seen only once. The chain couples TRBV29-1 to TRBJ2-1; TRBD2 matches 12 bases. This CDR3 contains 14 residues. CDR1 and CDR2 (germline): SQVTM, ANQGSEA. After removal of 3 bases from V and 7 bases from J, the junction contained 4 bases not matched to a gene. The CDR3 DNA sequence: TGCAGCGTTGACGGACTAGCGGGATTTAATGAGCAGTTCTTC. It encodes CSVDGLAGFNEQFF.

This sequence joins TRBV15 and TRBJ2-6; no firm D call. Germline V gives CDR1 LNHNV, CDR2 YYDKDF (reference sequence). The CDR3 extends over 16 amino acids. Trimming took 0 bases from V and 4 from J, leaving 10 bases between them. The CDR3 sequence is CATSRDLDSGANVLTF. CDR3 DNA: TGTGCCACCAGCAGAGATCTAGACTCGGGGGCCAACGTCCTGACTTTC.

The rearrangement uses TRBV5-1 and TRBJ2-3, with unresolved D. Germline V CDR1 and CDR2: SGHRS, YFSETQ. The CDR3 runs 14 residues. The V end lost 4 bases, the J end lost 0 bases, and 9 bases lay between the germline ends. As DNA, the CDR3 is TGCGCCAGCAGCAATACAGCTAGCACAGATACGCAGTATTTT. Protein sequence: CASSNTASTDTQYF.

This rearrangement joins TRBV9 to TRBJ1-5; D perhaps matches TRBD1 (6 bases). CDR3 length: 14 amino acids. Germline V CDR1 and CDR2: SGDLS, YYNGEE. V shed 4 bases and J shed 0 bases, with 8 bases lying between them. The CDR3 spells CASSRTDSNQPQHF. The CDR3 DNA reads TGTGCCAGCAGCCGGACAGATAGCAATCAGCCCCAGCATTTT.

This clone came up once. The J gene is TRBJ2-3, the V gene TRBV7-3; D unresolved. V lost 1 base, J lost 6 bases, and 8 bases lay in between. Germline-derived CDR1 and CDR2 are SGHTA and FQGTGA. The CDR3 is 13 residues long. The CDR3 reads CASSLSQKDTQYF. CDR3 in DNA: TGTGCCAGCAGCTTAAGTCAGAAGGATACGCAGTATTTT.

This chain uses TRBV3-1 (or the pseudogene TRBV3-2) with TRBJ2-7; 9 bases are a match to TRBD1. Losses at the gene ends were 4 bases for V and 0 bases for J; bases not matched to a gene: 7. CDR3 length: 16 residues. Germline-derived CDR1 and CDR2 are LGHDT and YNNKEL (reference sequence). The CDR3 region has the DNA TGTGCCAGCAGCCGAGATCCGGGACAGGGCTCCTACGAGCAGTACTTC. Protein product: CASSRDPGQGSYEQYF.

In its sample, this clone was seen once. The chain couples TRBV19 to TRBJ2-3, with D perhaps TRBD2 (6 bases). This CDR3 comprises 17 residues. Trimming pared 2 bases from V and 2 bases from J, leaving 17 bases between. Looked up from germline, CDR1 is LNHDA and CDR2 is SQIVND (reference sequence). The CDR3 coding sequence is TGTGCCAGTAGTATAAGGTCCGGGACGGGGGTCACAGATACGCAGTATTTT. Encoded protein: CASSIRSGTGVTDTQYF.

V gene TRBV9 combines with J gene TRBJ1-6; a weak D match, TRBD1 (5 bases). The CDR3 runs 15 residues. The germline V gene has CDR1 SGDLS and CDR2 YYNGEE. Trimming cost V 4 bases and J 7 bases, with 15 bases left between them. The CDR3 coding sequence is TGTGCCAGCAGCCTCAATTGGGGCGAGAATTCACCCCTCCACTTT. This translates into CASSLNWGENSPLHF.

The gene calls are TRBV4-2 and TRBJ2-3, with TRBD2 matching 11 bases. With 0 bases clipped from V and 4 bases from J, the junction kept 3 bases outside the gene matches. Per germline, CDR1 LGHNA and CDR2 YNFKEQ. The CDR3 sequence is 16 residues long. The CDR3 reads CASSQELAGVADTQYF. The CDR3, as DNA: TGTGCCAGCAGCCAAGAACTAGCGGGAGTTGCAGATACGCAGTATTTT.

J is TRBJ2-1 and V is TRBV24-1; the match to TRBD2 covers 9 bases. The germline CDR1 and CDR2 sequences are KGHDR and SFDVKD. V lost 5 bases to trimming and J lost 6 bases; unmatched junction nucleotides: 7. The CDR3 is 15 amino acids. In DNA, the CDR3 is TGTGCCACCAGTGTAGGCCTAGCGGGATTCAATGAGCAGTTCTTC. This encodes CATSVGLAGFNEQFF.

This chain links TRBV12-2 with TRBJ2-7; the DNA was not compared with TRBD2, the D call given in the table. TRBV12-2 is deemed a pseudogene. The CDR3 runs to 14 residues. The CDR3 here is CASRSPGGAYEQYF. CDR3 DNA sequence: TGTGCAAGTCGCTCCCCTGGGGGGGCCTACGAGCAGTACTTC.

The chain has TRBV19 and TRBJ2-3; D is unclear. The CDR3 spans 12 residues. Germline assignment: CDR1 LNHDA and CDR2 SQIVND (reference sequence). Trimming stripped 3 bases from V and 4 bases from J, with 5 bases between. In nucleotides, the CDR3 is TGTGCCAGTAGTATCATAGCAGATACGCAGTATTTT. Its translation is CASSIIADTQYF.